These 29 T cell receptor beta chains were sequenced from one sample in a study of shared clonotypes between healthy human individuals. Method: immunoSEQ multiplex PCR; TCRdb's copy keeps in-frame clones and lacks some. The repertoire consists of about 2 million clones, with approximately 95% occurring once and the leading ten covering 0.13%. Input material: naive CD4+ T cells sorted from blood. Subset reported: CD45RA+ positively selected. The source is a man younger than 30 in good health.

The rearrangement uses TRBV27 and TRBJ2-7; either TRBD1 or TRBD2 may fit D (7 bases each). Per germline, CDR1 MNHEY and CDR2 SMNVEV (reference sequence). The CDR3 contains 15 residues. Trimming removed 10 bases at V and 1 base at J, with 20 bases between. The CDR3 protein is CATENGGGQSYEQYF. CDR3 nucleotide sequence: TGTGCCACCGAGAATGGCGGGGGACAGTCCTACGAGCAGTACTTC.

The V gene is TRBV10-3, the J gene TRBJ2-3, with D hard to call. V was cut by 3 bases and J by 2 bases, with 6 bases left in between. The CDR3 length is 13 residues. Per the germline V gene, CDR1 is ENHRY and CDR2 is SYGVKD. The CDR3 region is CAISDGHTDTQYF. CDR3 sequence (DNA): TGTGCCATCAGTGATGGTCACACAGATACGCAGTATTTT.

V gene TRBV27 combines with J gene TRBJ1-4; 8 positions agree with TRBD1. Germline loops: CDR1 MNHEY, CDR2 SMNVEV (reference sequence). The CDR3 is 18 amino acids. The J segment lost 0 bases and the V segment lost 0 bases, leaving 6 bases of the junction unmatched. The CDR3 nucleotides are TGTGCCAGCAGTTTATCGGACAGGGCAACTACAACTAATGAAAAACTGTTTTTT. This codes for CASSLSDRATTTNEKLFF.

A remark on this clone: Other DNA sequences in the sample encode the same CDR3. J is TRBJ1-1 and V is TRBV18, with D tentatively TRBD1 (5 bases). The V end was cut by 6 bases, the J end by 0 bases, with 8 bases between. The germline V gene has CDR1 KGHSH and CDR2 LQKENI. The CDR3 length is 13 residues. The CDR3 sequence: CASSGGVNTEAFF. CDR3 DNA sequence: TGTGCCAGCTCCGGGGGTGTGAACACTGAAGCTTTCTTT.

This chain joins TRBV5-1 and TRBJ1-1; the D gene is possibly TRBD1 (5 bases). Deletions cut 2 bases from V and 5 bases from J, with 13 bases between. The germline CDR1 and CDR2 sequences are SGHRS and YFSETQ. The CDR3 extends over 14 amino acids. The CDR3 DNA reads TGCGCCAGCAGCTTATCCGGGGACGAGACTGAAGCTTTCTTT. Its translation is CASSLSGDETEAFF.

The chain recombines TRBV5-1 with TRBJ1-1; D uncertain. V was cut by 4 bases and J by 0 bases, with 16 bases left in between. From germline, CDR1 is SGHRS and CDR2 YFSETQ. The length of the CDR3 is 16 residues. The CDR3 protein is CASSLQRFGVNTEAFF. The CDR3 region has the DNA TGCGCCAGCAGCCTTCAGAGGTTCGGGGTGAACACTGAAGCTTTCTTT.

The chain is built from TRBV6-5 and TRBJ2-7; 9 bases align to TRBD2. Germline loops: CDR1 MNHEY, CDR2 SVGAGI. The CDR3 length is 15 residues. The ends lost 6 bases at V and 6 bases at J; junction bases unmatched: 12. The CDR3: CASRVGASGIGEQYF. The CDR3 DNA follows: TGTGCCAGCAGGGTTGGCGCTAGCGGGATTGGCGAGCAGTACTTC.

This rearrangement joins TRBV29-1 to TRBJ2-4; D is uncertain. The ends were cut back, 2 bases at V and 5 bases at J, with 4 bases in the middle. Germline V gene lookup returns CDR1 SQVTM and CDR2 ANQGSEA. CDR3 length: 11 residues. The DNA of the CDR3 is TGCAGCGTTGAATTAGAAAACATTCAGTACTTC. Residues: CSVELENIQYF.

The count of this clone is one. V is TRBV28 and J is TRBJ2-1; D unclear. The germline V gene encodes CDR1 MDHEN and CDR2 SYDVKM. V lost 3 bases, J lost 10 bases, and 10 bases lay in between. The CDR3 extends over 12 amino acids. As DNA, the CDR3 is TGTGCCAGCAGTTTTTTGGGAAGGGAGCAGTTCTTC. This encodes CASSFLGREQFF.

The V and J genes are TRBV6-5 and TRBJ2-7, with 9 positions matching TRBD2. J gave up 2 bases and V 1 base, and 3 bases lay outside the gene matches. Germline V CDR1 and CDR2: MNHEY, SVGAGI. The CDR3 extends over 15 amino acids. CDR3 in DNA: TGTGCCAGCAGTTACTATAGCGGGAGCCCCTACGAGCAGTACTTC. Amino acid sequence: CASSYYSGSPYEQYF.

A word on this clone: Other DNA variants within this sample encode the same CDR3. The chain joins TRBV5-1 to TRBJ2-3, with D possibly matching TRBD2 (5 bases). Germline loops: CDR1 SGHRS, CDR2 YFSETQ. The CDR3 loop spans 12 amino acids. Trimming pared 3 bases from V and 3 bases from J, leaving 5 bases between. In DNA form, the CDR3 reads TGCGCCAGCAGCTCGGGGACAGATACGCAGTATTTT. This sequence encodes CASSSGTDTQYF.

The genes are TRBV6-5 and TRBJ1-4; D is unclear. The V gene lost 8 bases and the J gene lost 4 bases, with 11 bases spanning the gap. CDR1 is MNHEY and CDR2 is SVGAGI in the germline V gene. This CDR3 comprises 13 residues. The CDR3 DNA reads as TGTGCCAGCTCTGGGAGTGGTAATGAAAAACTGTTTTTT. Its translation: CASSGSGNEKLFF.

The chain recombines TRBV7-2 with TRBJ2-7; 10 bases match TRBD2. Germline V gives CDR1 SGHTA, CDR2 FQGNSA. CDR3 length: 14 residues. The V gene end was trimmed by 7 bases and the J gene end by 9 bases; junction bases not matched to a gene: 12. The CDR3 region is CASTPGTSAMGQYF. The DNA for the CDR3 is TGTGCCAGCACCCCTGGGACTAGCGCGATGGGGCAGTACTTC.

The V gene is TRBV19, the J gene TRBJ2-5; 10 positions match TRBD2. Germline CDR1 is LNHDA and CDR2 is SQIVND (reference sequence). The CDR3 is made up of 15 amino acids. V shed 3 bases and J 4 bases; nucleotides not matched to a gene: 5. The CDR3 DNA follows: TGTGCCAGTAGTATCGTCCTAGCGGGAGTAGAGACCCAGTACTTC. Translated, it gives CASSIVLAGVETQYF.

The chain uses TRBV30 and TRBJ2-7; possibly TRBD1 for D (6 bases). The germline gives CDR1 GTSNPN, CDR2 SVGIG (reference sequence). The CDR3 runs 12 residues. Deletions cut 3 bases from V and 3 bases from J, with 9 bases between. CDR3 sequence (DNA): TGTGCCTGGAGAGGACAGCGCTACGAGCAGTACTTC. Protein product: CAWRGQRYEQYF.

On this clone: Other DNA sequences in the same sample also yield this CDR3. The chain joins TRBV2 to TRBJ2-2; weak D call: TRBD2 (5 bases). V gave up 6 bases and J gave up 5 bases, with 10 bases separating them. Germline assignment: CDR1 SNHLY and CDR2 FYNNEI. CDR3 size: 13 residues. Here the CDR3 reads CASSGEGTGELFF. The CDR3 DNA reads TGTGCCAGCAGCGGGGAAGGGACCGGGGAGCTGTTTTTT.

The chain uses TRBV7-9 and TRBJ2-7, with TRBD2 matching over 10 bases. J was trimmed by 2 bases and V by 0 bases; bases with no gene match: 7. This CDR3 spans 17 amino acids. Per the germline V gene, CDR1 is SEHNR and CDR2 is FQNEAQ (reference sequence). This CDR3 reads CASSLALASGGPYEQYF. In nucleotides, the CDR3 is TGTGCCAGCAGCTTAGCGCTGGCTAGCGGGGGACCCTACGAGCAGTACTTC.

The genes are TRBV2 and TRBJ1-5; D gene ambiguous. The CDR3 has 13 amino acids. V dropped 4 bases and J dropped 6 bases, with 10 bases sitting between them. Germline V gene lookup returns CDR1 SNHLY and CDR2 FYNNEI. CDR3 residues: CASSGVGFQPQHF. CDR3 DNA sequence: TGTGCCAGCAGTGGTGTCGGGTTTCAGCCCCAGCATTTT.

V is TRBV6-6 and J is TRBJ2-3, with 10 bases that match TRBD2. The CDR3 is 15 amino acids. From germline, CDR1 is MNHNY and CDR2 SVGAGI (reference sequence). Losses at the gene ends were 2 bases for V and 4 bases for J; bases not matched to a gene: 3. CDR3 in amino acids: CASSYALAGSDTQYF. The CDR3 region has the DNA TGTGCCAGCAGTTACGCACTAGCGGGGTCAGATACGCAGTATTTT.

The chain recombines TRBV28 with TRBJ1-2; D uncertain. Trimming took off 7 bases at V and 8 bases at J, with 14 bases between the two ends. Germline V gene data show CDR1 as MDHEN and CDR2 as SYDVKM. The CDR3 extends over 12 amino acids. The CDR3 protein is CASKFEEGGYTF. CDR3 DNA sequence: TGTGCCAGCAAGTTCGAGGAAGGGGGCTACACCTTC.

The rearrangement links TRBV28 to TRBJ2-6; D ambiguous. Germline lookup yields CDR1 MDHEN and CDR2 SYDVKM. This CDR3 contains 17 residues. The V end was cut by 7 bases, the J end by 0 bases, with 16 bases between. CDR3 in DNA: TGTGCCAGCACCCCCCTAGTCACCGACTCTGGGGCCAACGTCCTGACTTTC. Residues: CASTPLVTDSGANVLTF.

The chain combines TRBV5-1 with TRBJ1-4; D possibly corresponds to TRBD1 (6 bases). Germline loops: CDR1 SGHRS, CDR2 YFSETQ. Trimming pared 4 bases from V and 4 bases from J, leaving 14 bases between. This CDR3 is built from 15 residues. CDR3 coding DNA: TGCGCCAGCAGCCGAGTACAGGGCGGTAATGAAAAACTGTTTTTT. Residues: CASSRVQGGNEKLFF.

The chain carries TRBV19 and TRBJ2-7, with 7 positions matching TRBD1. The V gene end was trimmed by 10 bases and the J gene end by 2 bases; junction bases not matched to a gene: 11. Germline assignment: CDR1 LNHDA and CDR2 SQIVND (reference sequence). The CDR3 runs to 14 residues. DNA of the CDR3: TGTGCCACCAAGGGGGCAGCCTACGCCTACGAGCAGTACTTC. The encoded protein is CATKGAAYAYEQYF.

This chain links TRBV28 with TRBJ2-5, with 8 bases identical to TRBD2. The V gene end was trimmed by 5 bases and the J gene end by 5 bases; junction bases not matched to a gene: 13. This CDR3 comprises 16 residues. Germline V gene sequence: CDR1 MDHEN, CDR2 SYDVKM. DNA for the CDR3: TGTGCCAGCAGTCCCACCTCCGGGACTAGTGGTGAGACCCAGTACTTC. It specifies CASSPTSGTSGETQYF. Full variable domain (outside the CDR3, taken from reference TRBV28 and TRBJ2-5): DVKVTQSSRYLVKRTGEKVFLECVQDMDHENMFWYRQDPGLGLRLIYFSYDVKMKEKGDIPEGYSVSREKKERFSLILESASTNQTSMYLCASSPTSGTSGETQYFGPGTRLLVL.

The gene calls are TRBV5-4 and TRBJ2-6, with no clear D. The V gene lost 0 bases and the J gene lost 4 bases, with 8 bases spanning the gap. CDR1 and CDR2 from the germline V gene are SGHNT and YYREEE (reference sequence). The CDR3 covers 15 residues. This CDR3 is CASSLEHPGANVLTF. CDR3 DNA sequence: TGTGCCAGCAGCTTGGAACACCCCGGGGCCAACGTCCTGACTTTC.

The V and J genes are TRBV6-5 and TRBJ2-3, with D unclear. This CDR3 has 12 amino acids. V gave up 6 bases and J gave up 2 bases, with 6 bases separating them. Looked up from germline, CDR1 is MNHEY and CDR2 is SVGAGI. The CDR3 coding sequence is TGTGCCAGCAGGGAGAACACAGATACGCAGTATTTT. Translated: CASRENTDTQYF.

A word on this clone: Additional DNA sequences in this sample encode the identical CDR3. The chain has TRBV5-1 and TRBJ1-1; D perhaps matches TRBD1 (5 bases). V lost 0 bases, J lost 4 bases, and 10 bases lay in between. The CDR3 consists of 14 residues. Germline assignment: CDR1 SGHRS and CDR2 YFSETQ. The CDR3 region is CASSLAQGGTEAFF. The CDR3 DNA sequence: TGCGCCAGCAGCTTGGCCCAGGGCGGCACTGAAGCTTTCTTT.

The genes are TRBV20-1 and TRBJ2-1; D is undetermined. Germline-derived CDR1 and CDR2 are DFQATT and SNEGSKA (reference sequence). CDR3 length: 10 amino acids. The CDR3 DNA follows: TGCAGCCCTAGGGATAATGAGCAGTTCTTC. Translation: CSPRDNEQFF.

The rearrangement uses TRBV5-4 and TRBJ1-1; D might be TRBD1 (6 bases). CDR3 length: 15 residues. The V gene's germline CDR1 is SGHNT and CDR2 YYREEE (reference sequence). Trimming cost V 4 bases and J 1 base, with 14 bases left between them. CDR3 in DNA: TGTGCCAGCAGCCAACCGGGGACACCGAACACTGAAGCTTTCTTT. It specifies CASSQPGTPNTEAFF. The full variable domain, in which reference TRBV5-4 and TRBJ1-1 provide the parts outside the CDR3, is ETGVTQSPTHLIKTRGQQVTLRCSSQSGHNTVSWYQQALGQGPQFIFQYYREEENGRGNFPPRFSGLQFPNYSSELNVNALELDDSALYLCASSQPGTPNTEAFFGQGTRLTVV.